Each of the 13 T cell receptor beta chains below was sequenced from the same sample in a study of T cells after yellow fever vaccination. MiXCR, applied by TCRdb to the 5' RACE reads, yields one record per CDR3 protein. Seen here are 310,000 or so distinct CDR3 sequences, around 4% observed once, and the top ten hold about a quarter. Sequenced material: PBMCs, taken on the day of the yellow fever booster vaccination. These receptors were obtained from a man in his late teens or twenties who received the YFV17D yellow fever vaccine.

This clonotype was detected ten times or more. The rearrangement links TRBV20-1 to TRBJ2-3; D gene uncertain. The V end lost 6 bases, the J end lost 3 bases, and 19 bases lay between the germline ends. The germline CDR1 and CDR2 sequences are DFQATT and SNEGSKA (reference sequence). This CDR3 is built from 15 residues. This chain's CDR3 is CSAYLPGPRTDTQYF. The CDR3 region has the DNA TGCAGTGCCTATTTACCGGGCCCAAGGACAGATACGCAGTATTTT.

The rearrangement joins TRBV7-2 to TRBJ2-7; 7 bases line up with TRBD2. The ends lost 0 bases at V and 4 bases at J; junction bases unmatched: 6. This CDR3 comprises 15 residues. Germline CDR1 and CDR2: SGHTA and FQGNSA. The chain's CDR3 is CASSLAGGGRYEQYF. As DNA, the CDR3 is TGTGCCAGCAGCTTAGCTGGCGGGGGACGTTACGAGCAGTACTTC.

In this sample, this clonotype turned up many times. J is TRBJ1-5 and V is TRBV6-5; D is perhaps TRBD1 (5 bases). CDR1 and CDR2 from the germline V gene are MNHEY and SVGAGI. Deletions cut 4 bases from V and 4 bases from J, with 8 bases between. This CDR3 comprises 13 residues. The CDR3 here is CASSFQGNQPQHF. The CDR3 DNA reads as TGTGCCAGCAGTTTCCAGGGAAATCAGCCCCAGCATTTT.

This clonotype was picked up a small number of times. This chain connects TRBV4-1 to TRBJ2-5; D remains ambiguous. Looked up from germline, CDR1 is MGHRA and CDR2 is YSYEKL. The length of the CDR3 is 13 residues. The ends were cut back, 1 base at V and 5 bases at J, with 8 bases in the middle. The CDR3 region is CASSQAVSETQYF. CDR3 DNA sequence: TGCGCCAGCAGCCAAGCCGTTTCCGAGACCCAGTACTTC.

This clonotype was recorded many times. V gene TRBV29-1 combines with J gene TRBJ1-1; 8 bases map to TRBD1. CDR1 is SQVTM and CDR2 is ANQGSEA in the germline V gene. The V and J ends lost 7 bases and 3 bases, in that order; junction bases with no gene match: 7. The CDR3 runs to 13 residues. CDR3 residues: CSANRGEYTEAFF. For the CDR3, the DNA is TGCAGCGCCAACAGGGGGGAGTACACTGAAGCTTTCTTT.

The chain couples TRBV3-2 to TRBJ1-3; the tabulated D call, TRBD1, remains unverified against the DNA. TRBV3-2 is annotated as a pseudogene. CDR3 length: 16 amino acids. CDR3: CASSRQTGVPGNTIYF. CDR3 nucleotides: TGTGCCAGCAGCCGCCAGACAGGGGTCCCAGGAAACACCATATATTTT.

This clonotype was recorded many times. The chain couples TRBV10-3 to TRBJ2-7; TRBD1 aligns across 11 bases. Per germline, CDR1 ENHRY and CDR2 SYGVKD. The CDR3 has 15 residues. After removal of 0 bases from V and 7 bases from J, the junction contained 5 bases not matched to a gene. CDR3 sequence reads: CAISESGQGAREQYV. The CDR3 DNA is TGTGCCATCAGTGAGTCTGGACAGGGGGCGAGGGAGCAGTACGTC.

This clonotype was observed many times. The J gene is TRBJ1-1, the V gene TRBV6-6, with TRBD1 identical over 7 bases. The germline CDR1 and CDR2 sequences are MNHNY and SVGAGI (reference sequence). After removal of 6 bases from V and 6 bases from J, the junction contained 19 bases not matched to a gene. This CDR3 has 17 residues. The CDR3 DNA sequence: TGTGCCAGCAGCCGGATCCCCGACCCCCTGGGGACAGCTGAAGCTTTCTTT. It encodes CASSRIPDPLGTAEAFF.

In this sample, this clonotype turned up a few times. The chain links TRBV12-3 or TRBV12-4 to TRBJ2-2, with D perhaps TRBD1 (6 bases). Trimming shortened V by 2 bases and J by 2 bases, and 12 bases separated the two germline ends. CDR3 length equals 16 residues. The DNA for the CDR3 is TGTGCCAGCAGTTTAAGGGACACTACAAACACCGGGGAGCTGTTTTTT. Translating gives CASSLRDTTNTGELFF.

This clonotype was counted between two and nine times. The rearrangement links TRBV7-9 to TRBJ2-1, with D unresolved. V was trimmed by 2 bases and J by 9 bases, leaving 11 bases between them. The CDR3 totals 13 residues. Germline V lookup: CDR1 SEHNR, CDR2 FQNEAQ (reference sequence). CDR3 region: CASSLYESVEQFF. In DNA, the CDR3 is TGTGCCAGCAGCTTATATGAGTCTGTTGAGCAGTTCTTC.

This clonotype was seen many times. This rearrangement joins TRBV15 to TRBJ1-1, with TRBD1 identical over 7 bases. The CDR3 runs to 14 residues. Per the germline V gene, CDR1 is LNHNV and CDR2 is YYDKDF (reference sequence). The V segment lost 5 bases and the J segment 6 bases; nucleotides outside the gene matches: 9. CDR3 DNA: TGTGCCACCAGCGCCGACAGGGTGGCGGCTGAAGCTTTCTTT. It translates to CATSADRVAAEAFF.

This clonotype was seen repeatedly, ten times or more. The genes are TRBV5-4 and TRBJ2-2, with 8 bases lining up with TRBD1. The CDR3 sequence is 15 residues long. Germline CDR1 is SGHNT and CDR2 is YYREEE (reference sequence). Trimming cost V 4 bases and J 4 bases; bases outside gene matches: 6. The CDR3 DNA sequence: TGTGCCAGCAGCGCTACAGGGGGAAGCACCGGGGAGCTGTTTTTT. Translation: CASSATGGSTGELFF.

The sample holds a few counts of this clonotype. This chain connects TRBV20-1 to TRBJ1-1; D might be TRBD1 (5 bases). There are 11 residues in the CDR3. Trimming stripped 4 bases from V and 11 bases from J, with 14 bases between. From germline, CDR1 is DFQATT and CDR2 SNEGSKA (reference sequence). CDR3 DNA: TGCAGTGCTAACGAACGGGGGAGGGCTTTCTTT. It is translated as CSANERGRAFF.